A selection of T cell receptor beta chains follows, all from one sample in a study of identifying expanded T cells in peripheral blood. Data came from immunoSEQ multiplex PCR; TCRdb stores just in-frame clones and leaves some out. The data hold more than 65,000 clones, with 70% to 90% observed a single time. Sequencing was done on a sample of blood. These receptors all stem from a person aged 18-70 years in good health. Both conserved end residues are part of each CDR3. D genes are given only for firm matches. Clone size is stated in some rows and not others, as once, few, many or a class when expanded.

V gene: TRBV27
D gene: NA
J gene: TRBJ1-6
clone size: NA
CDR3 DNA: TGTGCCAGCAGCCGGGATTATAATTCACCCCTCCACTTT
CDR3 protein: CASSRDYNSPLHF

V gene: TRBV5-1
D gene: TRBD1
J gene: TRBJ1-2
clone size: NA
CDR3 DNA: TGCGCCAGCAGCGTAACAGGGGACTATGGCTACACCTTC
CDR3 protein: CASSVTGDYGYTF

V gene: TRBV6-5
D gene: NA
J gene: TRBJ1-2
clone size: NA
CDR3 DNA: TGTGCCAGCAGTTACTCCCAGGGCGACCCATATGGCTACACCTTC
CDR3 protein: CASSYSQGDPYGYTF

V gene: TRBV13
D gene: TRBD1
J gene: TRBJ2-5
clone size: NA
CDR3 DNA: TGTGCCAGCAGCGCCGGGACAGGGGAAGAGACCCAGTACTTC
CDR3 protein: CASSAGTGEETQYF

V gene: TRBV21-1
D gene: NA
J gene: TRBJ1-5
clone size: few
CDR3 DNA: TGTGCCAGCAGCAACCGGGGCAACGCCAGGCCCCAGCATTTT
CDR3 protein: CASSNRGNARPQHF

V gene: TRBV6-1
D gene: NA
J gene: TRBJ1-1
clone size: NA
CDR3 DNA: TGTGCCAGCAGGCTTAACCAGAACACTGAAGCTTTCTTT
CDR3 protein: CASRLNQNTEAFF

V gene: TRBV27
D gene: NA
J gene: TRBJ2-3
clone size: NA
CDR3 DNA: TGTGCCAGCAGTTTGCGGGGCACAGATACGCAGTATTTT
CDR3 protein: CASSLRGTDTQYF

V gene: TRBV18
D gene: NA
J gene: TRBJ2-7
clone size: NA
CDR3 DNA: TGTGCCAGCTCACCACAGGGGCTATGGGAGCAGTACTTC
CDR3 protein: CASSPQGLWEQYF

V gene: TRBV11-1
D gene: NA
J gene: TRBJ1-1
clone size: NA
CDR3 DNA: TGTGCCAGCAGCTCCTCCTTAGTTGAGGGTGAAGCTTTCTTT
CDR3 protein: CASSSSLVEGEAFF

V gene: TRBV7-3
D gene: NA
J gene: TRBJ2-7
clone size: NA
CDR3 DNA: TGTGCCAGCAGCGGATCACATACACGGCCGTCCTACGAGCAGTACTTC
CDR3 protein: CASSGSHTRPSYEQYF

V gene: TRBV29-1
D gene: TRBD2
J gene: TRBJ2-3
clone size: NA
CDR3 DNA: TGCAGCGTTGAACGGGGGGGGGCCACAGATACGCAGTATTTT
CDR3 protein: CSVERGGATDTQYF

V gene: TRBV6-5
D gene: NA
J gene: TRBJ1-5
clone size: NA
CDR3 DNA: TGTGCCAGCAGATTGACAGACCTTAGCAATCAGCCCCAGCATTTT
CDR3 protein: CASRLTDLSNQPQHF

V gene: TRBV7-8
D gene: TRBD2
J gene: TRBJ2-5
clone size: NA
CDR3 DNA: TGTGCCAGCATCGCTAGCGGGGGCTACCAAGAGACCCAGTACTTC
CDR3 protein: CASIASGGYQETQYF

V gene: TRBV5-5
D gene: NA
J gene: TRBJ1-1
clone size: NA
CDR3 DNA: TGTGCCAGCAGCGTGGACAGTCAGTGGGCCGACACTGAAGCTTTCTTT
CDR3 protein: CASSVDSQWADTEAFF

V gene: TRBV7-2
D gene: TRBD2
J gene: TRBJ2-7
clone size: once
CDR3 DNA: TGTGCCAGCAGCTTAGTCGCCGGGACTAGTACTCCCTACGAGCAGTACTTC
CDR3 protein: CASSLVAGTSTPYEQYF

V gene: TRBV29-1
D gene: TRBD1
J gene: TRBJ2-5
clone size: NA
CDR3 DNA: TGCAGCGTAGCTCGGGACAGCGCGAGACAAGAGACCCAGTACTTC
CDR3 protein: CSVARDSARQETQYF

V gene: TRBV9
D gene: NA
J gene: TRBJ2-2
clone size: NA
CDR3 DNA: TGTGCCAGCAGCGCCAGGACGACGAACACCGGGGAGCTGTTTTTT
CDR3 protein: CASSARTTNTGELFF

V gene: TRBV4-1
D gene: TRBD2
J gene: TRBJ2-5
clone size: NA
CDR3 DNA: TGCGCCAGCCCCCGCACGGGACTAGCGGACAAAGAGACCCAGTACTTC
CDR3 protein: CASPRTGLADKETQYF